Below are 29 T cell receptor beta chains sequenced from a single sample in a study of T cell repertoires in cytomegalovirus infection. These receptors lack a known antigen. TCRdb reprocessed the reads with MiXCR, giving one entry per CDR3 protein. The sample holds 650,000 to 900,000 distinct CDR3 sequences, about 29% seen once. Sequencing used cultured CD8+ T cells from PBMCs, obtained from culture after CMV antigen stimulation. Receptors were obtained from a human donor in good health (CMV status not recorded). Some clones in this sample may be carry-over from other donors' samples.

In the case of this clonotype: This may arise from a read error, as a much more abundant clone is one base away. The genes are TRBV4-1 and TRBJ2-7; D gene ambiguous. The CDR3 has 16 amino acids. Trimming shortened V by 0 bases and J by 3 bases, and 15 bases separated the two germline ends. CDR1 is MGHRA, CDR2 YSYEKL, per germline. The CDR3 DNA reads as TGCGCCAGCAGCCAAGATTCGTGTGCAGGCCGCTACGAGCAGTACTTC. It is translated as CASSQDSCAGRYEQYF.

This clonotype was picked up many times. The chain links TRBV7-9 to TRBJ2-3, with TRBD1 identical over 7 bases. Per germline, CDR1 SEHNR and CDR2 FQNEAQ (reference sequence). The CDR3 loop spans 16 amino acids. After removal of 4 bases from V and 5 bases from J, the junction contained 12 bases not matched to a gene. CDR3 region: CASSYEQGVVRDTQYF. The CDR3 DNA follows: TGTGCCAGCAGCTACGAGCAGGGGGTAGTTCGAGATACGCAGTATTTT.

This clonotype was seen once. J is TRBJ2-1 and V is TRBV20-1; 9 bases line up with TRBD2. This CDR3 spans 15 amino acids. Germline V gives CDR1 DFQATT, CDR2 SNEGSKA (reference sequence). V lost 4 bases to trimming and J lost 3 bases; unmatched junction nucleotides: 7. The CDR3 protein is CSATAGGAIYNEQFF. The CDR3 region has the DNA TGCAGTGCTACCGCGGGGGGGGCCATCTACAATGAGCAGTTCTTC.

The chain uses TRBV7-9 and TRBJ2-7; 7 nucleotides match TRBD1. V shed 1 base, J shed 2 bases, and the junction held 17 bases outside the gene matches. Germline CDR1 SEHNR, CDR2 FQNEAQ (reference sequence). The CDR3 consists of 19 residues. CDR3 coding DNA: TGTGCCAGCAGCTTAGAAGGCTCCGGGACAGTCTATCTAACCTACGAGCAGTACTTC. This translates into CASSLEGSGTVYLTYEQYF.

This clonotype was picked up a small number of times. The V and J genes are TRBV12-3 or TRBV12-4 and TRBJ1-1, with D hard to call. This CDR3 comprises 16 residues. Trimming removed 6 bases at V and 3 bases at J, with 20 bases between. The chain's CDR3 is CASSTFLRGRDTEAFF. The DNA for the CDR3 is TGTGCCAGCAGCACCTTCCTCCGGGGTCGGGACACTGAAGCTTTCTTT.

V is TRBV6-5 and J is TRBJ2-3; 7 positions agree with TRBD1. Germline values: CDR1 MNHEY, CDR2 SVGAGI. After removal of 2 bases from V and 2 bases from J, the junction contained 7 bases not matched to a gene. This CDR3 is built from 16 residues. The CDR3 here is CASSYEGTAATDTQYF. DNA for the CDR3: TGTGCCAGCAGTTACGAAGGGACAGCTGCCACAGATACGCAGTATTTT.

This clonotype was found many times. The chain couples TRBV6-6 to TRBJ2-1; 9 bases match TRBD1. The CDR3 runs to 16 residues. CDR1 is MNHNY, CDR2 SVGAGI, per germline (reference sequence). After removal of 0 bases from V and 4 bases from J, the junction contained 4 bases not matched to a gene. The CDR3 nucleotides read TGTGCCAGCAGTTACTCGATGACAGGGGGGTACAATGAGCAGTTCTTC. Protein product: CASSYSMTGGYNEQFF.

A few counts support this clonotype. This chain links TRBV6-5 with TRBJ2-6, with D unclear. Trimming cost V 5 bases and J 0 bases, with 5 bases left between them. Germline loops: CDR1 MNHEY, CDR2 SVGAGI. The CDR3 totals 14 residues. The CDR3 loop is CASSTDSGANVLTF. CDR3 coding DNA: TGTGCCAGCAGTACCGACTCTGGGGCCAACGTCCTGACTTTC.

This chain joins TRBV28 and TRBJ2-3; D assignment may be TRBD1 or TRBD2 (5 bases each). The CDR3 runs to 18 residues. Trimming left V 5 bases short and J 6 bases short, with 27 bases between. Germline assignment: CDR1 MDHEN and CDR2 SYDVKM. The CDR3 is CASSPGLIRGDRGDTQYF. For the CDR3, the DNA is TGTGCCAGCAGTCCGGGGTTGATTCGTGGGGACCGGGGCGATACGCAGTATTTT. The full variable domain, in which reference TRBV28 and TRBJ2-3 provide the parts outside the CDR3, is DVKVTQSSRYLVKRTGEKVFLECVQDMDHENMFWYRQDPGLGLRLIYFSYDVKMKEKGDIPEGYSVSREKKERFSLILESASTNQTSMYLCASSPGLIRGDRGDTQYFGPGTRLTVL.

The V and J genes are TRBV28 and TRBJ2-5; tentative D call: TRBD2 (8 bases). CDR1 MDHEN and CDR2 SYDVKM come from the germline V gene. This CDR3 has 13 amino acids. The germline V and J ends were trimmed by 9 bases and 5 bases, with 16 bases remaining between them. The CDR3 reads CASSGRGPETQYF. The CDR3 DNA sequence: TGTGCCAGTTCCGGGAGGGGGCCTGAGACCCAGTACTTC. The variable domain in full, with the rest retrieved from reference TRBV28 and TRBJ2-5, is DVKVTQSSRYLVKRTGEKVFLECVQDMDHENMFWYRQDPGLGLRLIYFSYDVKMKEKGDIPEGYSVSREKKERFSLILESASTNQTSMYLCASSGRGPETQYFGPGTRLLVL.

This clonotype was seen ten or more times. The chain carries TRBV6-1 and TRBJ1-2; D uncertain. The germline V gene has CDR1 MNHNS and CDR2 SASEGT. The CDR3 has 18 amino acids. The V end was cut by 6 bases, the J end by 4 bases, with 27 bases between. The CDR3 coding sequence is TGTGCCAGCAGCAACCAGAGATTCATATACATAAACTCCTATGGCTACACCTTC. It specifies CASSNQRFIYINSYGYTF.

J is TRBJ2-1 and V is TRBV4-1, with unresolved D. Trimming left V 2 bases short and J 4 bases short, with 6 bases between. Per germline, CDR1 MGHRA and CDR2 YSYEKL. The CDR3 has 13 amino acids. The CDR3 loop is CASSQIAYNEQFF. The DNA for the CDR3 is TGCGCCAGCAGCCAAATAGCTTACAATGAGCAGTTCTTC.

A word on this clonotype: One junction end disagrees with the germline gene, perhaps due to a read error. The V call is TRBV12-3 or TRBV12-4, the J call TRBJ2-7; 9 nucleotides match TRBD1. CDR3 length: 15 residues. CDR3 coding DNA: TGTGCCCGCAGTTTCTGGGACAGGGAGGAGGACGAGCAGTACTTC. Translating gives CARSFWDREEDEQYF.

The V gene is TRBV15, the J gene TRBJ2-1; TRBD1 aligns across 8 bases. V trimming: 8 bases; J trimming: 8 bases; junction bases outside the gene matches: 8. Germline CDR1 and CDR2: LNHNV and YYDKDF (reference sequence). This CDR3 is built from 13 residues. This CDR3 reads CATSGQGAYEQFF. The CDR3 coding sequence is TGTGCCACCTCGGGGCAGGGGGCGTATGAGCAGTTCTTC. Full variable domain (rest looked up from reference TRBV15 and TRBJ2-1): DAMVIQNPRYQVTQFGKPVTLSCSQTLNHNVMYWYQQKSSQAPKLLFHYYDKDFNNEADTPDNFQSRRPNTSFCFLDIRSPGLGDTAMYLCATSGQGAYEQFFGPGTRLTVL.

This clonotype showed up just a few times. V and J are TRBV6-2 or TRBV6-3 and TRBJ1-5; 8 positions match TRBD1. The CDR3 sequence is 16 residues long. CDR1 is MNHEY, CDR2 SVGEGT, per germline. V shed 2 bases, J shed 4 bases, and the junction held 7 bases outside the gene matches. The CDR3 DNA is TGTGCCAGCAGTTACGCGGACAGGGCGGGTAATCAGCCCCAGCATTTT. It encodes CASSYADRAGNQPQHF.

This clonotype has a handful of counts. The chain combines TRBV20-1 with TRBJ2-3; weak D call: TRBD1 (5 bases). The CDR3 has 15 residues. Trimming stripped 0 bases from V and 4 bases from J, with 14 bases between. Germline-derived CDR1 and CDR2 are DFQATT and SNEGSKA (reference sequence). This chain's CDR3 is CSARDLNLRADTQYF. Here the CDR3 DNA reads TGCAGTGCTAGAGATCTGAACCTCAGGGCAGATACGCAGTATTTT.

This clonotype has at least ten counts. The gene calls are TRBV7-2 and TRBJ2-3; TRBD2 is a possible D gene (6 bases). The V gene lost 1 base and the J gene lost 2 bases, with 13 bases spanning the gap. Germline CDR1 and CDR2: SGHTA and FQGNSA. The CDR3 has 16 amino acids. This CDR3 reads CASSLVRRGLTDTQYF. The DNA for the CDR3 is TGTGCCAGCAGCTTAGTTAGGCGGGGCCTCACAGATACGCAGTATTTT.

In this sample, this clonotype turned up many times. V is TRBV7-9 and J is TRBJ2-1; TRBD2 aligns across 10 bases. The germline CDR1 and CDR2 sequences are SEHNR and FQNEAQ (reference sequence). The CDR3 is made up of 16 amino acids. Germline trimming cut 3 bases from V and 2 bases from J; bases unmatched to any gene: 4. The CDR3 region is CASSFLGLAPYNEQFF. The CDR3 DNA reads TGTGCCAGCAGCTTTTTGGGACTAGCGCCCTACAATGAGCAGTTCTTC.

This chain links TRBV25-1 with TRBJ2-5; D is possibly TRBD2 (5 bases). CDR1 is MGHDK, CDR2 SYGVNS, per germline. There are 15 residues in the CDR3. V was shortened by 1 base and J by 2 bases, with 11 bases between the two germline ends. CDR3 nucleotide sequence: TGTGCCAGCAGTGAATCCCCCAGAGGGCAAGAGACCCAGTACTTC. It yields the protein CASSESPRGQETQYF. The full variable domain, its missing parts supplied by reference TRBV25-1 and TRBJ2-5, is EADIYQTPRYLVIGTGKKITLECSQTMGHDKMYWYQQDPGMELHLIHYSYGVNSTEKGDLSSESTVSRIRTEHFPLTLESARPSHTSQYLCASSESPRGQETQYFGPGTRLLVL.

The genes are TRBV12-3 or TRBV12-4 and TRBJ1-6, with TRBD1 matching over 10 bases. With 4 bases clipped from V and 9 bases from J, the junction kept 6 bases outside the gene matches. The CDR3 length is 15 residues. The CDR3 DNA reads TGTGCCAGCAGTTCCGCCGACAGGGGGCTTTCACCCCTCCACTTT. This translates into CASSSADRGLSPLHF.

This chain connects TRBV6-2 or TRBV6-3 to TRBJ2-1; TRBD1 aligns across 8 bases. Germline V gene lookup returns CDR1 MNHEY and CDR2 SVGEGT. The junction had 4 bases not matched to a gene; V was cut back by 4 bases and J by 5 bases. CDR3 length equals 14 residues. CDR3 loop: CASSWTGTNNEQFF. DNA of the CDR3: TGTGCCAGCAGTTGGACAGGGACAAACAATGAGCAGTTCTTC.

CDR3 protein: CASSLGTVTFF. The CDR3 nucleotides are TGTGCCAGCAGCTTGGGAACTGTTACTTTCTTT. This sequence joins TRBV7-4 and TRBJ1-1; D is unresolved. There are 11 residues in the CDR3. Germline-derived CDR1 and CDR2 are SGHVT and SQSDAQ. V lost 3 bases, J lost 12 bases, and 11 bases lay in between. Full variable domain (remainder filled in from reference TRBV7-4 and TRBJ1-1): GAGVSQSPRYKVAKRGRDVALRCDSISGHVTLYWYRQTLGQGSEVLTYSQSDAQRDKSGRPSGRFSAERPERSVSTLKIQRTEQGDSAVYLCASSLGTVTFFGQGTRLTVV.

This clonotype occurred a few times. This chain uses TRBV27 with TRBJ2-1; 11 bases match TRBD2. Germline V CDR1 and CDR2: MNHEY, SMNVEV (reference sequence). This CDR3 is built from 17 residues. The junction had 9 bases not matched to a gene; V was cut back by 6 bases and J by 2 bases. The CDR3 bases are TGTGCCAGCAGCTTGACTAGCGGGGATGCTACCTACAATGAGCAGTTCTTC. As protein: CASSLTSGDATYNEQFF.

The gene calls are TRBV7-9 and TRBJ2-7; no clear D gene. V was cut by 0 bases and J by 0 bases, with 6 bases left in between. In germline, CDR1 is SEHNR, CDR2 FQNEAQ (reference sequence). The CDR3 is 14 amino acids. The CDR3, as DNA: TGTGCCAGCAGCTTAGCTTGGGACTCCTACGAGCAGTACTTC. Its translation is CASSLAWDSYEQYF.

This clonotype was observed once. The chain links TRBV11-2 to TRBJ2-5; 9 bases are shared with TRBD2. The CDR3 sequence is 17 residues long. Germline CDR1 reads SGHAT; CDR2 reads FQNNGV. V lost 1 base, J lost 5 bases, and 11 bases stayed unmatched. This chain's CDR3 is CASSLGEEAGGRETQYF. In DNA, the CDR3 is TGTGCCAGCAGCTTAGGAGAAGAAGCGGGGGGCCGGGAGACCCAGTACTTC.

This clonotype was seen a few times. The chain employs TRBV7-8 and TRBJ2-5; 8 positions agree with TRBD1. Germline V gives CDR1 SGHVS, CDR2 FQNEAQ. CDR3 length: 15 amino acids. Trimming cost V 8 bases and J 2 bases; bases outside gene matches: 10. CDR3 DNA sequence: TGTGCCAGCGCAATATTCGGGACAGGACAAGAGACCCAGTACTTC. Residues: CASAIFGTGQETQYF.

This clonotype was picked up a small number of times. This CDR3 is CASSEWSKGYGYTF. The CDR3 DNA is TGTGCCAGCAGTGAGTGGAGTAAGGGTTATGGCTACACCTTC. The J gene is TRBJ1-2, the V gene TRBV6-1; D not certain. The CDR3 has 14 residues. V was clipped by 3 bases and J by 5 bases, with 13 bases between them. Per the germline V gene, CDR1 is MNHNS and CDR2 is SASEGT.

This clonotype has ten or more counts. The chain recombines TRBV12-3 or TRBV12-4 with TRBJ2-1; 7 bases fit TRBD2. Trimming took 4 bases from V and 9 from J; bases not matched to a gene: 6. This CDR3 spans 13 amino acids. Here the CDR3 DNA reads TGTGCCAGCAGTTCTGACCCGGGGGGTGAGCAGTTCTTC. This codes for CASSSDPGGEQFF.

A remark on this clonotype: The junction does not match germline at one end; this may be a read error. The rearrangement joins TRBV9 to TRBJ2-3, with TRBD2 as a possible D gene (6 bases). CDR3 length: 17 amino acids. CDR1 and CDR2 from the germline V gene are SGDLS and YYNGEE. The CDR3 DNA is TGTGCCAGCAGCGTAGGGGGGAGCGGGCGGAGCATAGATACGCAGTATTTT. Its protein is CASSVGGSGRSIDTQYF.